A selection of T cell receptor beta chains follows, all from one sample in a study of blood T cell repertoires in COVID-19. Clones were read by immunoSEQ multiplex PCR, and TCRdb kept only the in-frame ones, dropping some. The sample consists of more than 95,000 clones, 83% of them appearing once. Sequencing input: peripheral blood. These receptors were taken from a man between 25 and 39 years old with acute or convalescent COVID-19. CDR3s include the opening cysteine and the closing phenylalanine or tryptophan. For some rows the clone size is stated as once, few or many, or as a class when expanded; others skip it.

CDR3aa: CASSDGQGIYSPLHF
v_gene: TRBV2
abundance: .

CDR3aa: CASSLTDTLEQYF
v_gene: TRBV5-5
abundance: .

CDR3aa: CASSWTVVLTNYGYTF
v_gene: TRBV5-6
abundance: .

CDR3aa: CASSPPAQANEKLFF
v_gene: TRBV18
abundance: .

CDR3aa: CAWGQGGGYTF
v_gene: TRBV30
abundance: .

CDR3aa: CASSLRDRDTEAFF
v_gene: TRBV18
abundance: .

CDR3aa: CASSYGGEGDEKLFF
v_gene: TRBV6-5
abundance: .

CDR3aa: CASSESPTGQPQHF
v_gene: TRBV10-1
abundance: .

CDR3aa: CASTSGGTGTDTQYF
v_gene: TRBV9
abundance: .

CDR3aa: CASSYTSSDTEAFF
v_gene: TRBV6-5
abundance: .

CDR3aa: CASSQGPARGETQYF
v_gene: TRBV4-3
abundance: .

CDR3aa: CASSLDSLTEAFF
v_gene: TRBV5-1
abundance: .

CDR3aa: CASSFDAWLQEGETQYF
v_gene: TRBV7-2
abundance: .

CDR3aa: CASSPEENSPLHF
v_gene: TRBV18
abundance: .

CDR3aa: CASSSLPGQDNYGYTF
v_gene: TRBV6-2/TRBV6-3
abundance: .

CDR3aa: CASSLRGGVYNEQFF
v_gene: TRBV27
abundance: .

CDR3aa: CASSQEAGYNEQFF
v_gene: TRBV4-2
abundance: .

CDR3aa: CASSLTLYNEQFF
v_gene: TRBV6-5
abundance: few

CDR3aa: CASSLDRIPGNTIYF
v_gene: TRBV5-5
abundance: .

CDR3aa: CASSGTSGYSNTGELFF
v_gene: TRBV6-1
abundance: .

CDR3aa: CASSPPGGEKGETQYF
v_gene: TRBV27
abundance: .

CDR3aa: CASSLAGSGGYTF
v_gene: TRBV7-2
abundance: few

CDR3aa: CASSTPSGGQETQYF
v_gene: TRBV5-1
abundance: .

CDR3aa: CASSPGTWNEKLFF
v_gene: TRBV19
abundance: .

CDR3aa: CAISDERLDEKLFF
v_gene: TRBV10-3
abundance: .

CDR3aa: CASISGTKLQETQYF
v_gene: TRBV6-5
abundance: .

CDR3aa: CASSGTGVGEQYF
v_gene: TRBV3-1/TRBV3-2
abundance: .

CDR3aa: CASSLGQASGEQYF
v_gene: TRBV5-6
abundance: .

CDR3aa: CASSLGGVGTDTQYF
v_gene: TRBV28
abundance: .

CDR3aa: CSVEGTSAWQETQYF
v_gene: TRBV29-1
abundance: .

CDR3aa: CASSAQGDEQFF
v_gene: TRBV2
abundance: .

CDR3aa: CATQPGQWSAAYNSPLHF
v_gene: TRBV19
abundance: .

CDR3aa: CASSLGAREGGMANTEAFF
v_gene: TRBV11-3
abundance: .

CDR3aa: CASIQGATNTGELFF
v_gene: TRBV7-9
abundance: .

CDR3aa: CASSLFPPDRGEAFF
v_gene: TRBV27
abundance: once

CDR3aa: CASSQGTSGRSTGELFF
v_gene: TRBV3-1/TRBV3-2
abundance: .

CDR3aa: CAWRYGTDLHEQFF
v_gene: TRBV30
abundance: .

CDR3aa: CASSASPQRKFQETQYF
v_gene: TRBV25-1
abundance: few

CDR3aa: CASSWDSGEKLFF
v_gene: TRBV5-1
abundance: .

CDR3aa: CASSPDRGTNTF
v_gene: TRBV7-2
abundance: .